This T cell receptor (beta chain) is drawn from a study of T cell repertoires in cytomegalovirus infection. Study summary: CMV infection and matching HLA type were both indicated by public TCR beta signatures. General study findings and limits: Of the TCR beta families, the public ones yielded a cumulative frequency that identified carriers of CMV plus the relevant HLA.

V gave up 1 base and J gave up 2 bases, with 10 bases separating them. The CDR3 spans 15 residues. CDR1 MDHEN and CDR2 SYDVKM come from the germline V gene. Concerning this clonotype itself: Its antigen is not identified.

From the reads, TCRdb called clonotypes with MiXCR, one entry per CDR3 protein. The sample carries hundreds of thousands of distinct CDR3 sequences, roughly 30% recorded once. The receptor was isolated from a human donor in good health (CMV status not recorded). Some clones in this sample may be carry-over from other donors' samples. Source: cultured CD8+ T cells from PBMCs, taken from culture after CMV antigen stimulation. The chain carries TRBV28 and TRBJ2-3, with a possible D match to TRBD1 (5 bases). In DNA form, the CDR3 reads TGTGCCAGCAGTTTATACGAGACAGCCACAGATACGCAGTATTTT. Protein product: CASSLYETATDTQYF.